The 17 T cell receptor beta chains in this list originate from one sample, sequenced in a study of CD8 T cells in Susac syndrome. The RNA input was about 0.5 to 1 ug, and it was reverse transcribed with random hexamers. TCRdb fed the immunoSEQ multiplex PCR reads into MiXCR, producing one record per CDR3 protein. The sample has about 160,000 distinct CDR3 sequences, about 96% seen once. Sample: CD4+ T cells from PBMCs. The receptors come from a human donor with Susac syndrome.

The CDR3 DNA reads as TGTGCCAGCAGCCAAGTCGGGGGCTACACCTTC. As protein: CASSQVGGYTF. The chain recombines TRBV3-1 with TRBJ1-2; D gene ambiguous. The CDR3 runs to 11 residues. The germline gives CDR1 LGHDT, CDR2 YNNKEL (reference sequence). Trimming left V 1 base short and J 8 bases short, with 5 bases between.

The gene calls are TRBV5-4 and TRBJ2-7; D unresolved. V lost 0 bases and J lost 6, with 16 bases in between. The CDR3 covers 15 residues. Germline CDR1 reads SGHNT; CDR2 reads YYREEE (reference sequence). The CDR3 is CASSLAGLALGEQYF. In DNA form, the CDR3 reads TGTGCCAGCAGCTTGGCCGGGCTGGCCCTCGGCGAGCAGTACTTC.

The chain has TRBV30 and TRBJ1-5; D is unresolved. Germline V gene data show CDR1 as GTSNPN and CDR2 as SVGIG (reference sequence). This CDR3 comprises 15 residues. Trimming took 2 bases from V and 3 from J, leaving 14 bases between them. The CDR3 loop is CAWSLHGRLNQPQHF. DNA for the CDR3: TGTGCCTGGAGTCTCCACGGACGCCTCAATCAGCCCCAGCATTTT.

The chain carries TRBV6-6 and TRBJ2-3, with D uncertain. Trimming cost V 8 bases and J 2 bases, with 5 bases left between them. The CDR3 consists of 11 residues. Germline lookup yields CDR1 MNHNY and CDR2 SVGAGI (reference sequence). The CDR3 loop reads CASLSTDTQYF. The DNA of the CDR3 is TGTGCCAGCCTTTCCACAGATACGCAGTATTTT.

The chain combines TRBV28 with TRBJ2-7, with D perhaps TRBD1 or TRBD2 (5 bases each). The CDR3 has 15 amino acids. Trimming shortened V by 5 bases and J by 2 bases, and 16 bases separated the two germline ends. The V gene's germline CDR1 is MDHEN and CDR2 SYDVKM. CDR3 loop: CASSGTRGWAYEQYF. The CDR3 DNA follows: TGTGCCAGCAGTGGTACGAGGGGATGGGCCTACGAGCAGTACTTC.

This sequence joins TRBV9 and TRBJ1-1; D not certain. The CDR3 totals 14 residues. Between the trimmed V and J ends, which lost 0 bases and 0 bases, there was a span of 6 bases. Per germline, CDR1 SGDLS and CDR2 YYNGEE. The CDR3 sequence is CASSVVGLNTEAFF. For the CDR3, the DNA is TGTGCCAGCAGCGTAGTAGGTCTGAACACTGAAGCTTTCTTT.

CDR3 amino acids: CATSRDLGSNQPQHF. CDR3 in DNA: TGTGCCACCAGCAGAGATCTCGGGAGCAATCAGCCCCAGCATTTT. The V gene is TRBV15, the J gene TRBJ1-5; D is unclear. The ends were cut back, 0 bases at V and 1 base at J, with 7 bases in the middle. The CDR3 sequence is 15 residues long. CDR1 and CDR2 from the germline V gene are LNHNV and YYDKDF (reference sequence).

The chain has TRBV19 and TRBJ1-5; 9 positions match TRBD1. V lost 6 bases and J lost 3; bases outside the gene matches: 6. This CDR3 is built from 15 residues. Germline V lookup: CDR1 LNHDA, CDR2 SQIVND (reference sequence). CDR3 bases: TGTGCCAGTAGGACCGGGACAGGGTTCAATCAGCCCCAGCATTTT. Amino acids: CASRTGTGFNQPQHF.

This chain links TRBV18 with TRBJ2-1; TRBD2 aligns across 15 bases. Germline V CDR1 and CDR2: KGHSH, LQKENI. The CDR3 extends over 15 amino acids. Unmatched junction bases numbered 0, after V lost 0 bases and J lost 9 bases. DNA of the CDR3: TGTGCCAGCTCACCACCGGGACTAGCGGGGGGTGAGCAGTTCTTC. Translation: CASSPPGLAGGEQFF.

This clonotype was found once. This chain joins TRBV28 and TRBJ1-5; D possibly corresponds to TRBD1 (5 bases). The CDR3 runs 14 residues. Germline lookup yields CDR1 MDHEN and CDR2 SYDVKM. Trimming took 7 bases from V and 6 from J, leaving 16 bases between them. The DNA for the CDR3 is TGTGCCAGCAACCGACGGGGCTTGGTTCAGCCCCAGCATTTT. It codes for CASNRRGLVQPQHF.

This chain links TRBV30 with TRBJ2-1; 8 bases are a match to TRBD2. This CDR3 comprises 16 residues. V trimming: 2 bases; J trimming: 3 bases; junction bases outside the gene matches: 9. CDR1 and CDR2 (germline): GTSNPN, SVGIG (reference sequence). The CDR3 DNA reads TGTGCCTGGAGTCGAGTTCAGCGGGAGAACTACAATGAGCAGTTCTTC. Translated: CAWSRVQRENYNEQFF.

The chain combines TRBV7-8 with TRBJ2-2; no reliable D call. The germline gives CDR1 SGHVS, CDR2 FQNEAQ. Between the trimmed V and J ends, which lost 3 bases and 6 bases, there was a span of 14 bases. The CDR3 loop spans 15 amino acids. The CDR3 is CASSFPPPLAGELFF. In DNA form, the CDR3 reads TGTGCCAGCAGCTTCCCACCCCCCTTAGCCGGGGAGCTGTTTTTT.

Only a few counts were recorded for this clonotype. The J gene is TRBJ2-2, the V gene TRBV7-2; D unclear. CDR1 is SGHTA, CDR2 FQGNSA, per germline. V was clipped by 1 base and J by 6 bases, with 6 bases between them. The length of the CDR3 is 13 residues. The DNA of the CDR3 is TGTGCCAGCAGCTTAGGGGCCGCCGGGGAGCTGTTTTTT. Protein sequence: CASSLGAAGELFF.

This sequence joins TRBV19 and TRBJ2-7; D might be TRBD2 (5 bases). CDR3 size: 14 residues. CDR1 LNHDA and CDR2 SQIVND come from the germline V gene (reference sequence). V was clipped by 5 bases and J by 2 bases, with 13 bases between them. CDR3 DNA sequence: TGTGCCAGTAGTCCAACACAACTAGCCTACGAGCAGTACTTC. Protein: CASSPTQLAYEQYF.

The chain uses TRBV20-1 and TRBJ2-7; 10 nucleotides agree with TRBD2. Trimming removed 5 bases from V and 3 bases from J; junction bases left unmatched: 10. CDR1 is DFQATT, CDR2 SNEGSKA, per germline (reference sequence). This CDR3 spans 15 amino acids. The CDR3 sequence is CSAVVLAGALYEQYF. For the CDR3, the DNA is TGCAGTGCTGTTGTTCTAGCGGGAGCTCTCTACGAGCAGTACTTC.

The chain employs TRBV28 and TRBJ2-5; D is unclear. The CDR3 sequence is 13 residues long. Trimming stripped 4 bases from V and 3 bases from J, with 9 bases between. CDR1 is MDHEN and CDR2 is SYDVKM in the germline V gene. The DNA for the CDR3 is TGTGCCAGCAGTTGGGGTTCAGAAGAGACCCAGTACTTC. Translating gives CASSWGSEETQYF.

This rearrangement joins TRBV12-3 or TRBV12-4 to TRBJ1-5, with D possibly being TRBD1 (6 bases). This CDR3 is 15 amino acids long. The V end was cut by 2 bases, the J end by 7 bases, with 15 bases between. The CDR3 protein is CASSLQPLQGQPQHF. The CDR3 DNA follows: TGTGCCAGCAGTTTACAACCGCTACAGGGCCAGCCCCAGCATTTT.